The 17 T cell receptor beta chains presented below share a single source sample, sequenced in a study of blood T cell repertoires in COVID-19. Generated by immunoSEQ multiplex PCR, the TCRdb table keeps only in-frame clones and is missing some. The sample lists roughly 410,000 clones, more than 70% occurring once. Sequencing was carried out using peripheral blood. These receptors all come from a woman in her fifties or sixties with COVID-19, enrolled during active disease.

This chain's CDR3 is CASSRVQETQYF. Written as DNA, the CDR3 is TGCGCCAGCAGCCGGGTCCAAGAGACCCAGTACTTC. This chain joins TRBV10-2 and TRBJ2-5, with no clear D. Germline V CDR1 and CDR2: WSHSY, SAAADI. Trimming stripped 6 bases from V and 1 base from J, with 6 bases between. The CDR3 covers 12 residues.

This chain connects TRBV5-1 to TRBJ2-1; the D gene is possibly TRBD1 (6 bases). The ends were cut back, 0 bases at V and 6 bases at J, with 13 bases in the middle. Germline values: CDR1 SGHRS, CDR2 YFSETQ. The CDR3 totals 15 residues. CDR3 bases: TGCGCCAGCAGCTTGGGGCAGGGGAGCGGCAATGAGCAGTTCTTC. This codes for CASSLGQGSGNEQFF.

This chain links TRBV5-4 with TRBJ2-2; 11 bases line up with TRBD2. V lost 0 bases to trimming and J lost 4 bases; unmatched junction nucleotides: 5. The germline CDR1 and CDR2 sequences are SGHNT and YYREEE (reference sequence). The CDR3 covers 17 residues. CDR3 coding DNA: TGTGCCAGCAGCTTGGGTCTAGCGGGGGGTTCCACCGGGGAGCTGTTTTTT. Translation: CASSLGLAGGSTGELFF.

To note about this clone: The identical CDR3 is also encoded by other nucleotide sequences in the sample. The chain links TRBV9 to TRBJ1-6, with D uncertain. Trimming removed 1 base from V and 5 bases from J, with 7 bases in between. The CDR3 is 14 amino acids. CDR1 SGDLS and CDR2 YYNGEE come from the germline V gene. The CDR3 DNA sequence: TGTGCCAGCAGCGTACGGCAGGATAATTCACCCCTCCACTTT. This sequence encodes CASSVRQDNSPLHF.

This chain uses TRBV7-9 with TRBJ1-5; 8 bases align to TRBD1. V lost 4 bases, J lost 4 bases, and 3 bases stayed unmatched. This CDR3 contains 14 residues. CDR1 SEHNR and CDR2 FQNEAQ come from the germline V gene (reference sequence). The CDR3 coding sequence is TGTGCCAGCAGCTCGGGACAGGTGAATCAGCCCCAGCATTTT. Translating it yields CASSSGQVNQPQHF.

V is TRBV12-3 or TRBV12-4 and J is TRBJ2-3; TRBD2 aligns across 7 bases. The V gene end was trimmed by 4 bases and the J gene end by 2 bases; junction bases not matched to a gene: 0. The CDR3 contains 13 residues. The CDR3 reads CASSWDYTDTQYF. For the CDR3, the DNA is TGTGCCAGCAGTTGGGACTACACAGATACGCAGTATTTT.

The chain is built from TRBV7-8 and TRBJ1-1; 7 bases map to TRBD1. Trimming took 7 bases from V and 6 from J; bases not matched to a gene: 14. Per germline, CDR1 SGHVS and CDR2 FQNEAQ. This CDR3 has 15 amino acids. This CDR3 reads CASKLRDSRYAEAFF. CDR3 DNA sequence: TGTGCCAGCAAACTCCGGGACAGTCGGTACGCTGAAGCTTTCTTT.

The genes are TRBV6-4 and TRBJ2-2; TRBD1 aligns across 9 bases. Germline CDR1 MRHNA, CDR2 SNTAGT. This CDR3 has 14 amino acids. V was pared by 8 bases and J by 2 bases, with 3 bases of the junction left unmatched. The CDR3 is CASGTGGNTGELFF. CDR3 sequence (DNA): TGTGCCAGCGGTACAGGGGGCAACACCGGGGAGCTGTTTTTT.

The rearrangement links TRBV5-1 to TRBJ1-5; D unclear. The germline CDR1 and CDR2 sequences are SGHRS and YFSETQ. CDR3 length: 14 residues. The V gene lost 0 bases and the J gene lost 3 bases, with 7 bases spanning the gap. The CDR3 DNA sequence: TGCGCCAGCAGCTTGGCAGGTATCAATCAGCCCCAGCATTTT. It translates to CASSLAGINQPQHF.

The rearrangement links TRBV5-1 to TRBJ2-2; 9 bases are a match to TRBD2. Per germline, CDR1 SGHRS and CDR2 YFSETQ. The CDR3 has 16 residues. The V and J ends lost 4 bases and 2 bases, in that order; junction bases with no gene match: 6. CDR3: CASSRGRGINTGELFF. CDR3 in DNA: TGCGCCAGCAGCCGCGGGAGGGGGATCAACACCGGGGAGCTGTTTTTT. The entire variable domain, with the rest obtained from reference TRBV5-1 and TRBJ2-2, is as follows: KAGVTQTPRYLIKTRGQQVTLSCSPISGHRSVSWYQQTPGQGLQFLFEYFSETQRNKGNFPGRFSGRQFSNSRSEMNVSTLELGDSALYLCASSRGRGINTGELFFGEGSRLTVL.

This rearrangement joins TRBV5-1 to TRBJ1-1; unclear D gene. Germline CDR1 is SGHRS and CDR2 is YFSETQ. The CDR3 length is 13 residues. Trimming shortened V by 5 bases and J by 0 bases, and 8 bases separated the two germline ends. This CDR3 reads CASSPGVNTEAFF. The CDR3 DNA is TGCGCCAGCAGTCCGGGTGTGAACACTGAAGCTTTCTTT. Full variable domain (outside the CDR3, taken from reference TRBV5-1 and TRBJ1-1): KAGVTQTPRYLIKTRGQQVTLSCSPISGHRSVSWYQQTPGQGLQFLFEYFSETQRNKGNFPGRFSGRQFSNSRSEMNVSTLELGDSALYLCASSPGVNTEAFFGQGTRLTVV.

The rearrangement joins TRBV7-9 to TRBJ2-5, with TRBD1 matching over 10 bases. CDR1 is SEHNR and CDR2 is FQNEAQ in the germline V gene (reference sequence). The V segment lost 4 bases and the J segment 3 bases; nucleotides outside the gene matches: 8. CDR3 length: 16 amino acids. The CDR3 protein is CASSSGTGVREETQYF. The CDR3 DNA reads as TGTGCCAGCAGCTCCGGGACAGGGGTTCGGGAAGAGACCCAGTACTTC.

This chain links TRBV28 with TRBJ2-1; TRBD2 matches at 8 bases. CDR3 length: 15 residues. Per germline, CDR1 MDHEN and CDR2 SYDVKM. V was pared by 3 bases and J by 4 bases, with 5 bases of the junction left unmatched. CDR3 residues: CASSFPGGWYNEQFF. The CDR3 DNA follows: TGTGCCAGCAGTTTCCCGGGGGGGTGGTACAATGAGCAGTTCTTC.

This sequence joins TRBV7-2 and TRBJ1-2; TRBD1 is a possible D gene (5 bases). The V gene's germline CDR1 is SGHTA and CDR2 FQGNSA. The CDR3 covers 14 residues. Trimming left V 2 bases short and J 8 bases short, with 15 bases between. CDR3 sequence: CASSLLGQGEGYTF. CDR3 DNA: TGTGCCAGCAGCTTACTCGGGCAGGGCGAGGGCTACACCTTC.

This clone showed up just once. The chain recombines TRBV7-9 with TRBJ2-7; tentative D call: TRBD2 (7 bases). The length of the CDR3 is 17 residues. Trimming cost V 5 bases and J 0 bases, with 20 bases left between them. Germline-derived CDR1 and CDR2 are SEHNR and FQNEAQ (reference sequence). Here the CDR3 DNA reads TGTGCCAGCAGCCCCCACCGCGGGGGCCTCGACTCCTACGAGCAGTACTTC. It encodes CASSPHRGGLDSYEQYF.

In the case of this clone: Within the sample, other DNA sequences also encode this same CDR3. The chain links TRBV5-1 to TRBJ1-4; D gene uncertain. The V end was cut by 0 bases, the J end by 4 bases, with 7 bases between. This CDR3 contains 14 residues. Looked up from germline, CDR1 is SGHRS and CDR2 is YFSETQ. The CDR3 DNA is TGCGCCAGCAGCTTGGACAGCCGTAATGAAAAACTGTTTTTT. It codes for CASSLDSRNEKLFF.

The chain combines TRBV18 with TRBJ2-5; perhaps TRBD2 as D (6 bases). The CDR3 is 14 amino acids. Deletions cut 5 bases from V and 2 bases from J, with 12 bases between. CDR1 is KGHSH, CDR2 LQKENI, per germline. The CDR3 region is CASSELSGQETQYF. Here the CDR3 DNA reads TGTGCCAGCTCAGAGCTGAGCGGGCAAGAGACCCAGTACTTC.